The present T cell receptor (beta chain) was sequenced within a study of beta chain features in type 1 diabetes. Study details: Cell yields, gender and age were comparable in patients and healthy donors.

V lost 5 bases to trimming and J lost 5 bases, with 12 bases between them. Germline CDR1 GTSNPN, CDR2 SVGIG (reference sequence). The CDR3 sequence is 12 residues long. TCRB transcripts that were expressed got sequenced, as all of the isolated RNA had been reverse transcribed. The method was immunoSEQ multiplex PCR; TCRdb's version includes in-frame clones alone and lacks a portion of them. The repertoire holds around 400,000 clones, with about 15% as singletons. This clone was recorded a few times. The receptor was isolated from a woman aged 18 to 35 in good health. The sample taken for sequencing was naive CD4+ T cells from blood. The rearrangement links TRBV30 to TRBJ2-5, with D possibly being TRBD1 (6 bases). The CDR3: CAWSQGRETQYF. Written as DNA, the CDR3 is TGTGCCTGGTCACAGGGAAGGGAGACCCAGTACTTC.